This T cell receptor (beta chain) was profiled in a study of PD-1 blockade in classical Hodgkin lymphoma. All trial patients relapsed after autologous stem cell transplantation. Worth noting for this clone: The antigen is not known.

Regarding the study as a whole: It was CD4+ TCR diversity, not CD8+, that rose significantly by C4D1. Patients newly diagnosed and complete responders had comparable baseline diversity.

Per the germline V gene, CDR1 is SGHRS and CDR2 is YFSETQ. This CDR3 region has 17 residues. V gave up 4 bases and J gave up 8 bases; unmatched junction bases: 15. Libraries were prepared by immunoSEQ multiplex PCR; TCRdb keeps only in-frame clonotypes and omits some of them. This sample has around 40,000 clones, with roughly 73% found just once. This clonotype was sampled from a human donor with classical Hodgkin lymphoma. The chain combines TRBV5-1 with TRBJ2-1, with 10 positions matching TRBD2. The sample was peripheral blood mononuclear cells (PBMCs), taken at baseline. The CDR3 here is CASSRLGSGGAKDEQFF. DNA for the CDR3: TGCGCCAGCAGCCGCTTGGGAAGCGGGGGGGCCAAGGATGAGCAGTTCTTC.